This T cell receptor (beta chain) emerged from a study of T cells in Graves' hyperthyroidism and ophthalmopathy. The overall study: At initial diagnosis, before any treatment had begun, peripheral blood was obtained.

With 4 bases removed from V and 5 bases from J, the gap between germline ends came to 11 bases. CDR3 length: 13 residues. Overall study findings and caveats: It was a median about 7.1 months before onset that the model predicted ophthalmopathy.

From RNA transcripts, TCR beta CDR3 regions were amplified. During a first-round RT-PCR of the TCR CDR3, the HTBI primer set was used. One entry per CDR3 protein results from TCRdb running MiXCR on the multiplex PCR reads. The data contain about 480,000 distinct CDR3 sequences, roughly 25% of them singletons. Under 3 months was the duration of disease in ophthalmopathy patients, who also had a Clinical Activity Score of at least 3 and a NOSPECS grade of at least 4. On this clonotype: Its antigen is unknown.

The origin of this receptor is a woman in her twenties or thirties with Graves' ophthalmopathy. The material sequenced was blood. V and J are TRBV12-3 or TRBV12-4 and TRBJ2-5; D gene ambiguous. The CDR3 is CASSSPYVETQYF. The DNA of the CDR3 is TGTGCCAGCAGTTCCCCTTATGTGGAGACCCAGTACTTC.